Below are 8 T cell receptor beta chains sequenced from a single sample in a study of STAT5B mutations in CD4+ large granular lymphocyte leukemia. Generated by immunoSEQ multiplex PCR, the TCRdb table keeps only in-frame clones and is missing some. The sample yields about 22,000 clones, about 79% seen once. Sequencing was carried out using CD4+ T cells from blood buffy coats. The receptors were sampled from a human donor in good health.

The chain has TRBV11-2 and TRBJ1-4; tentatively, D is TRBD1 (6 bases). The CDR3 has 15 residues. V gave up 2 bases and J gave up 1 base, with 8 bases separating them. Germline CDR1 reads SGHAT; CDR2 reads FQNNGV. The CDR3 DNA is TGTGCCAGCAGCTTAAGGGGGTTAACTAATGAAAAACTGTTTTTT. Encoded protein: CASSLRGLTNEKLFF.

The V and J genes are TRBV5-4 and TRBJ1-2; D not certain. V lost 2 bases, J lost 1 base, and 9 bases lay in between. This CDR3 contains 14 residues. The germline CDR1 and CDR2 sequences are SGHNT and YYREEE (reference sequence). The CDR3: CASSFNGLNYGYTF. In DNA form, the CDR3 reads TGTGCCAGCAGCTTTAATGGCCTTAACTATGGCTACACCTTC.

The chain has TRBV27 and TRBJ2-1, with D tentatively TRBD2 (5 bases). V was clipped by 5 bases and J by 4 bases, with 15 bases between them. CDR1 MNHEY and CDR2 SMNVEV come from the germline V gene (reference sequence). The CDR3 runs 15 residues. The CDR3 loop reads CASSALDSLYNEQFF. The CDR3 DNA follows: TGTGCCAGCAGTGCCTTGGACTCGCTATACAATGAGCAGTTCTTC.

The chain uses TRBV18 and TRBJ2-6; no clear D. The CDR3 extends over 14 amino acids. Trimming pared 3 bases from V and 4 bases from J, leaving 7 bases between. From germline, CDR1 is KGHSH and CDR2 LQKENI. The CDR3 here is CASSPLPGANVLTF. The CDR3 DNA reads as TGTGCCAGCTCACCTCTGCCAGGGGCCAACGTCCTGACTTTC.

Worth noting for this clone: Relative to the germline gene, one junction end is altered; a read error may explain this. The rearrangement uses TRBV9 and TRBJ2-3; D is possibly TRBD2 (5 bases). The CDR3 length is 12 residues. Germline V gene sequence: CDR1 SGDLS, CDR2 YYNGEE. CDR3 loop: CASSQGSGPTKF. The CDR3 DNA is TGTGCCAGCAGCCAAGGGTCCGGTCCGACTAAGTTT.

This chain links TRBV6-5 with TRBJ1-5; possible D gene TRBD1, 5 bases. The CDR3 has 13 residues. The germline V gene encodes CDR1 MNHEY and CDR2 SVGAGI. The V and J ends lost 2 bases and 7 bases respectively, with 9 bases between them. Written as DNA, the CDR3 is TGTGCCAGCAGTTACGTCAGGGACCAGCCCCAGCATTTT. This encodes CASSYVRDQPQHF.

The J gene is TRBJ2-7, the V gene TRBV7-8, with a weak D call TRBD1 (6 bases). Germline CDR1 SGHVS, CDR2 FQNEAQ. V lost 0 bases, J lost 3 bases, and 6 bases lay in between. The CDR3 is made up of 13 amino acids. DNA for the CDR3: TGTGCCAGCAGCTTAGCGGGACACTACGAGCAGTACTTC. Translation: CASSLAGHYEQYF.

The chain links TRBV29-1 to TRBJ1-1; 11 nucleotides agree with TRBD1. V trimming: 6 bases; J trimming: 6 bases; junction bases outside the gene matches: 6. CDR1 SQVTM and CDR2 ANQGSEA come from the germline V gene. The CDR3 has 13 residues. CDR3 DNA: TGCAGCGTCCCGGGACAGGGGGTATCTGAAGCTTTCTTT. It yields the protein CSVPGQGVSEAFF.